This is a list of T cell receptor beta chains from one sample in a study of cytomegalovirus exposure and HLA in healthy donors. Sequencing was performed with immunoSEQ multiplex PCR; in TCRdb, only in-frame clones are kept and a portion is missing. The sample lists fewer than 90,000 clones, 76% occurring once. The specimen sequenced was PBMCs. These receptors were obtained from a male donor in good health and CMV-seronegative. CDR3s include the opening cysteine and the closing phenylalanine or tryptophan. A D gene is named only where the DNA matches it firmly. Size is omitted from some rows. Given values are once, few, many or a class for expanded clones.

D gene: NA
J gene: TRBJ2-7
V gene: TRBV29-1
clone size: NA
CDR3 DNA: TGCAGCGTTGGTCTGCAGGGAGGAACCTACGAGCAGTACTTC
CDR3 protein: CSVGLQGGTYEQYF

D gene: TRBD1
J gene: TRBJ2-3
V gene: TRBV10-3
clone size: NA
CDR3 DNA: TGTGCCATCAGCCCGGGACAGAACACAGATACGCAGTATTTT
CDR3 protein: CAISPGQNTDTQYF

D gene: NA
J gene: TRBJ1-1
V gene: TRBV7-9
clone size: NA
CDR3 DNA: TGTTCCAGCGGGCGGGGGGCGCGGGGGACGGACACTGAAGCTTTCTTT
CDR3 protein: CSSGRGARGTDTEAFF

D gene: NA
J gene: TRBJ2-7
V gene: TRBV30
clone size: NA
CDR3 DNA: TGTGCCTGGAGTGTACCCGCGGTCGGCTACGAGCAGTACTTC
CDR3 protein: CAWSVPAVGYEQYF

D gene: TRBD1
J gene: TRBJ1-1
V gene: TRBV7-9
clone size: NA
CDR3 DNA: TGTGCCGGCAGCTTCCAGCTGGGACAGGGGAACACTGAAGCTTTCTTT
CDR3 protein: CAGSFQLGQGNTEAFF

D gene: TRBD2
J gene: TRBJ2-5
V gene: TRBV4-3
clone size: NA
CDR3 DNA: TGCGCCAGCAGCCAAGCGGGGGGGCCCCAAGAGACCCAGTACTTC
CDR3 protein: CASSQAGGPQETQYF

D gene: TRBD1
J gene: TRBJ2-7
V gene: TRBV9
clone size: NA
CDR3 DNA: TGTGCCAGCAGCGTAGCCCCAGGACAGGGTTGGGAGCAGTACTTC
CDR3 protein: CASSVAPGQGWEQYF

D gene: NA
J gene: TRBJ2-5
V gene: TRBV7-6
clone size: NA
CDR3 DNA: TGTGCCAGCAGCTTAGGCAGCGGCTACCAAGAGACCCAGTACTTC
CDR3 protein: CASSLGSGYQETQYF

D gene: NA
J gene: TRBJ1-2
V gene: TRBV4-3
clone size: few
CDR3 DNA: TGCGCCAGCAGCCAAGACCGGGGGGCGGCCTATGGCTACACCTTC
CDR3 protein: CASSQDRGAAYGYTF

D gene: NA
J gene: TRBJ1-3
V gene: TRBV6-6
clone size: NA
CDR3 DNA: TGTGCCAGCACCCTAGACAGCTTCTCTGGAAACACCATATATTTT
CDR3 protein: CASTLDSFSGNTIYF

D gene: TRBD1
J gene: TRBJ1-2
V gene: TRBV5-6
clone size: NA
CDR3 DNA: TGTGCCAGCAGCTGGGGCGCGATGGGACAGCAGTGGGGCTACACCTTC
CDR3 protein: CASSWGAMGQQWGYTF

D gene: TRBD1
J gene: TRBJ2-7
V gene: TRBV29-1
clone size: NA
CDR3 DNA: TGCAGCGTTTACGGAGAGACAGGGGCCTCCTACGAGCAGTACTTC
CDR3 protein: CSVYGETGASYEQYF

D gene: NA
J gene: TRBJ2-4
V gene: TRBV7-2
clone size: NA
CDR3 DNA: TGTGCCAGCAGCCCGGGACTAGCCAAAAACATTCAGTACTTC
CDR3 protein: CASSPGLAKNIQYF

D gene: NA
J gene: TRBJ1-2
V gene: TRBV6-5
clone size: NA
CDR3 DNA: TGTGCCAGCAGACAGGGCTCTGGCTACACCTTC
CDR3 protein: CASRQGSGYTF

D gene: NA
J gene: TRBJ2-2
V gene: TRBV28
clone size: few
CDR3 DNA: TGTGCCAGCAGTTGGGACTCGGGCACCGGGGAGCTGTTTTTT
CDR3 protein: CASSWDSGTGELFF

D gene: NA
J gene: TRBJ1-4
V gene: TRBV4-3
clone size: once
CDR3 DNA: TGCGCCAGCAGCCAAGCCTATGTAGATACTAATGAAAAACTGTTTTTT
CDR3 protein: CASSQAYVDTNEKLFF

D gene: NA
J gene: TRBJ1-3
V gene: TRBV28
clone size: NA
CDR3 DNA: TGTGCCAGCAGCCTGACAGGATATAATGGAAACACCATATATTTT
CDR3 protein: CASSLTGYNGNTIYF

D gene: NA
J gene: TRBJ2-7
V gene: TRBV9
clone size: NA
CDR3 DNA: TGTGCCAGCAGCGTAGTAGAGGGCGAGCAGTACTTC
CDR3 protein: CASSVVEGEQYF

D gene: NA
J gene: TRBJ2-1
V gene: TRBV27
clone size: NA
CDR3 DNA: TGTGCCAGCAGTTTCCTATCGAAGTATTCGGGGATCAATGAGCAGTTCTTC
CDR3 protein: CASSFLSKYSGINEQFF

D gene: NA
J gene: TRBJ1-1
V gene: TRBV4-1
clone size: once
CDR3 DNA: TGCGCCAGCAGCCACGCTCCTAACGGGAACACTGAAGCTTTCTTT
CDR3 protein: CASSHAPNGNTEAFF

D gene: TRBD2
J gene: TRBJ2-1
V gene: TRBV19
clone size: NA
CDR3 DNA: TGTGCCAGTAATATAGCGGGAGGGCCCTTCAATGAGCAGTTCTTC
CDR3 protein: CASNIAGGPFNEQFF

D gene: NA
J gene: TRBJ1-2
V gene: TRBV28
clone size: NA
CDR3 DNA: TGTGCCAGCAGTTTGGCCGGGAAAGTCTATGGCTACACCTTC
CDR3 protein: CASSLAGKVYGYTF

D gene: NA
J gene: TRBJ2-7
V gene: TRBV5-4
clone size: NA
CDR3 DNA: TGTGCCAGCAGCTCGAGTACAGGGTACGAGCAGTACTTC
CDR3 protein: CASSSSTGYEQYF

D gene: NA
J gene: TRBJ2-2
V gene: TRBV9
clone size: NA
CDR3 DNA: TGTGCCAGCAGCGTGTTGGACTGGAGCACCGGGGAGCTGTTTTTT
CDR3 protein: CASSVLDWSTGELFF

D gene: TRBD1
J gene: TRBJ1-6
V gene: TRBV18
clone size: NA
CDR3 DNA: TGTGCCAGCTCACCTATGACAGGGGAGGGTTCACCCCTCCACTTT
CDR3 protein: CASSPMTGEGSPLHF

D gene: NA
J gene: TRBJ2-5
V gene: TRBV7-2
clone size: NA
CDR3 DNA: TGTGCCAGCAGCATAGGACAGCTAGAGACCCAGTACTTC
CDR3 protein: CASSIGQLETQYF

D gene: TRBD1
J gene: TRBJ1-4
V gene: TRBV6-1
clone size: NA
CDR3 DNA: TGTGCCAGCAATAAGCCGGGACAGGGGGATGAAAAACTGTTTTTT
CDR3 protein: CASNKPGQGDEKLFF

D gene: NA
J gene: TRBJ1-1
V gene: TRBV4-3
clone size: NA
CDR3 DNA: TGCGCCAGCAGCCAAGAATGGAGCCCCGGGAAGAACACTGAAGCTTTCTTT
CDR3 protein: CASSQEWSPGKNTEAFF

D gene: NA
J gene: TRBJ1-5
V gene: TRBV4-3
clone size: NA
CDR3 DNA: TGCGCCAGCAGCCAAGATATTGATCAGCCCCAGCATTTT
CDR3 protein: CASSQDIDQPQHF

D gene: NA
J gene: TRBJ1-2
V gene: TRBV9
clone size: NA
CDR3 DNA: TGTGCCAGCAGCGTAGAGCGTCAGCCGATTCTCTATGGCTACACCTTC
CDR3 protein: CASSVERQPILYGYTF

D gene: TRBD1
J gene: TRBJ2-1
V gene: TRBV5-1
clone size: few
CDR3 DNA: TGCGCCAGCAGCTGGGACAGGGGGCAGGGTGAGCAGTTCTTC
CDR3 protein: CASSWDRGQGEQFF